In this sample, the clone carrying this T cell receptor (beta chain) turned up a few times. The data belong to a study of T cell responses to AZD1222 COVID-19 vaccine. Germline lookup yields CDR1 LGHDT and CDR2 YNNKEL (reference sequence). This CDR3 has 15 amino acids. V was clipped by 0 bases and J by 10 bases; unmatched bases: 3. Profiling relied on immunoSEQ multiplex PCR, and the TCRdb table lists in-frame clones only, not all of them. Of over 60,000 clones in the sample, about 80% were seen once. This sequence joins TRBV3-1 (or the pseudogene TRBV3-2) and TRBJ1-6; 10 bases are shared with TRBD1. This TCR came from an adult who received the AZD1222 COVID-19 vaccine. Material: peripheral blood, obtained 28 days after the second AZD1222 dose. The CDR3 sequence: CASSQDGTGVSPLHF. The CDR3 DNA sequence: TGTGCCAGCAGCCAAGACGGGACAGGGGTATCACCCCTCCACTTT.